The TCR beta chain described here comes from a study of identical twins. Germline CDR1 reads MDHEN; CDR2 reads SYDVKM. This CDR3 region has 15 residues. J was trimmed by 7 bases and V by 3 bases; bases with no gene match: 9. TCRdb re-called the 5' RACE reads with MiXCR, one entry per CDR3 protein. The table has about 720,000 distinct CDR3 sequences, 8.5% to 9.5% seen once; the top ten hold roughly 0.97%. This clonotype came up a few times. These data were also filed under a second study, of yellow fever vaccine responses in identical twins.

Sequencing was performed on PBMCs. V usage is TRBV28 and J usage is TRBJ1-5; the match to TRBD1 covers 7 bases. The sequence came from a woman aged 18-29 years in good health. The CDR3 DNA is TGTGCCAGCAGTTTCCGAGAAGCAGGGGGACAGCCCCAGCATTTT. Amino acid sequence: CASSFREAGGQPQHF. The whole variable domain, filled in from reference TRBV28 and TRBJ1-5, reads DVKVTQSSRYLVKRTGEKVFLECVQDMDHENMFWYRQDPGLGLRLIYFSYDVKMKEKGDIPEGYSVSREKKERFSLILESASTNQTSMYLCASSFREAGGQPQHFGDGTRLSIL.